This T cell receptor (beta chain) was sequenced for a study of T cell responses to AZD1222 COVID-19 vaccine. Study results and caveats: Clonal diversity was possibly underestimated; the donors were predominantly white British and more often female. All repertoire sampling was performed exclusively after the peak T cell response.

Libraries were prepared by immunoSEQ multiplex PCR; TCRdb keeps only in-frame clonotypes and omits some of them. The table shows some 140,000 clones, with over 90% occurring only once. The J segment lost 5 bases and the V segment lost 5 bases, leaving 11 bases of the junction unmatched. This CDR3 is built from 15 residues. Germline lookup yields CDR1 SGHTA and CDR2 FQGTGA. Worth noting for this clone: Its antigen is currently unknown.

This TCR was recovered from an adult in good health. Sequencing was performed on peripheral blood, taken on day 0 of AZD1222 vaccination. This rearrangement joins TRBV7-3 to TRBJ2-7; the match to TRBD1 covers 8 bases. In DNA, the CDR3 is TGTGCCAGCAGCCCGGACAGGGTATACCGGGACGAGCAGTACTTC. It codes for CASSPDRVYRDEQYF.